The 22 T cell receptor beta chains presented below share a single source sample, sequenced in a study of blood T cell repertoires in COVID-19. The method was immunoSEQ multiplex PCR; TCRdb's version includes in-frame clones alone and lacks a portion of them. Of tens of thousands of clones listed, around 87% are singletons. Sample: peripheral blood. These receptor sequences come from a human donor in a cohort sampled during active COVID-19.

Here the CDR3 DNA reads TGTGCCAGCAGTGAAGAGGGGATTAGCAATCAGCCCCAGCATTTT. It translates to CASSEEGISNQPQHF. V and J are TRBV2 and TRBJ1-5, with a weak D call TRBD1 (5 bases). The CDR3 sequence is 15 residues long. V was pared by 1 base and J by 0 bases, with 7 bases between. Per germline, CDR1 SNHLY and CDR2 FYNNEI.

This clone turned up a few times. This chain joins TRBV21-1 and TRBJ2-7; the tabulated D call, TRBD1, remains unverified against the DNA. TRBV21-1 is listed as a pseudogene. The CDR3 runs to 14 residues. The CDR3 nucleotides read TGTGCCAGCAGCTACTCCCGTGACAGTTACGAGCAGTACTTC. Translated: CASSYSRDSYEQYF.

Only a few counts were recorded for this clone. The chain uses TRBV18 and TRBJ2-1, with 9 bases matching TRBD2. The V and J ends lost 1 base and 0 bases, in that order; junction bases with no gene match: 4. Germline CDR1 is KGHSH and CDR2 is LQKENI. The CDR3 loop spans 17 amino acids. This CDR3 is CASSPLAGVNSYNEQFF. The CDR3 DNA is TGTGCCAGCTCACCACTAGCGGGGGTTAACTCCTACAATGAGCAGTTCTTC.

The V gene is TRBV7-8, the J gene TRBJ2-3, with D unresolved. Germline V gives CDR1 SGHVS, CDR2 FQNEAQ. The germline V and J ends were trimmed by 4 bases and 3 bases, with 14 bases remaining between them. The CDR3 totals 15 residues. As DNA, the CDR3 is TGTGCCAGCAGCTCACAACCAAGAAATACAGATACGCAGTATTTT. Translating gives CASSSQPRNTDTQYF.

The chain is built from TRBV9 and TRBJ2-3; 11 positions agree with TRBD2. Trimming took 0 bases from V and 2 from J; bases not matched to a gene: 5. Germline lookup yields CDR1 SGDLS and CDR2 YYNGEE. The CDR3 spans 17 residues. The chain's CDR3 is CASSVGGTSGPTDTQYF. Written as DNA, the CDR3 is TGTGCCAGCAGCGTAGGAGGGACTAGCGGCCCCACAGATACGCAGTATTTT.

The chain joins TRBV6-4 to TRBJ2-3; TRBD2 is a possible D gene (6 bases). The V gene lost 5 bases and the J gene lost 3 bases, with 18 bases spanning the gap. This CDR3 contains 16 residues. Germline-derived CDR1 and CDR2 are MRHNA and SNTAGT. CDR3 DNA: TGTGCCAGCAGTAAAAACGGGAGAGGGACGACAGATACGCAGTATTTT. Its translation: CASSKNGRGTTDTQYF.

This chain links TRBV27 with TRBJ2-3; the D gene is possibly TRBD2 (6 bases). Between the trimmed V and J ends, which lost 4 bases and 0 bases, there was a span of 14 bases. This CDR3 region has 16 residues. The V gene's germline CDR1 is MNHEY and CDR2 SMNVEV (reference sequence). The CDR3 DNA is TGTGCCAGCAGTTCTTATAGCGGACCAAGCACAGATACGCAGTATTTT. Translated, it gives CASSSYSGPSTDTQYF.

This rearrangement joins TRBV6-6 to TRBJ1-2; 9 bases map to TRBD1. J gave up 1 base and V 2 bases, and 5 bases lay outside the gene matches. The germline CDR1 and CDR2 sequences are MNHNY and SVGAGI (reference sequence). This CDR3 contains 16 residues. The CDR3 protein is CASSYRGQGLNYGYTF. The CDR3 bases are TGTGCCAGCAGTTACAGGGGACAGGGACTTAACTATGGCTACACCTTC.

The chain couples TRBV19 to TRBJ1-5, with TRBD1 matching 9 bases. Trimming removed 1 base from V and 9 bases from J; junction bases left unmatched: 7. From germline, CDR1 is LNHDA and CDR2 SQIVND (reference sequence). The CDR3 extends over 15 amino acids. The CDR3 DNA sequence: TGTGCCAGTAGTATAGTGGGACAGGGTGGATCGCCCCAGCATTTT. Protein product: CASSIVGQGGSPQHF.

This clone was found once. In nucleotides, the CDR3 is TGTGCCAGCAGCACTCTAAGCTCCTACAATGAGCAGTTCTTC. This translates into CASSTLSSYNEQFF. The chain recombines TRBV3-1 (or the pseudogene TRBV3-2) with TRBJ2-1; D is ambiguous. V lost 5 bases to trimming and J lost 0 bases, with 8 bases between them. The CDR3 runs 14 residues. From germline, CDR1 is LGHDT and CDR2 YNNKEL (reference sequence).

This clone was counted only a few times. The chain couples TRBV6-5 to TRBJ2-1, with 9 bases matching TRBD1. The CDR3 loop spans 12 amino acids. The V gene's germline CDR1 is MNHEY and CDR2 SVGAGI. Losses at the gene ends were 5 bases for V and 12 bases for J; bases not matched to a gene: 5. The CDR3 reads CASSQTGGRQFF. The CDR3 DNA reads TGTGCCAGCAGTCAAACAGGGGGCCGGCAGTTCTTC.

Here the CDR3 DNA reads TGTGCCAGCAGCTTAATGGGCCGCCATGGCGGGAGTGTATCGGATACGCAGTATTTT. Translating it yields CASSLMGRHGGSVSDTQYF. J is TRBJ2-3 and V is TRBV7-3, with 7 bases lining up with TRBD2. This CDR3 contains 19 residues. The germline V gene has CDR1 SGHTA and CDR2 FQGTGA. The V gene end was trimmed by 1 base and the J gene end by 6 bases; junction bases not matched to a gene: 19.

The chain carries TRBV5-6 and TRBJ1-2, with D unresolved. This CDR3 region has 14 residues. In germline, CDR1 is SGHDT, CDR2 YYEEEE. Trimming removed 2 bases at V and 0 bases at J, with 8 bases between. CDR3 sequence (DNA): TGTGCCAGCAGCTTAACAGATGCTAACTATGGCTACACCTTC. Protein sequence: CASSLTDANYGYTF. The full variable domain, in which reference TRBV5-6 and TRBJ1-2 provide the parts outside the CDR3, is DAGVTQSPTHLIKTRGQQVTLRCSPKSGHDTVSWYQQALGQGPQFIFQYYEEEERQRGNFPDRFSGHQFPNYSSELNVNALLLGDSALYLCASSLTDANYGYTFGSGTRLTVV.

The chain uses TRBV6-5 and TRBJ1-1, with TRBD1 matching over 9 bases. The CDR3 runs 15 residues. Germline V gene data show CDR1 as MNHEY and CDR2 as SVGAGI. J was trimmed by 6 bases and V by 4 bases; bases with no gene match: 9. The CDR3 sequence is CASSSPDRGVAEAFF. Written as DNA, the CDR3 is TGTGCCAGCAGTTCCCCGGACAGGGGCGTCGCTGAAGCTTTCTTT.

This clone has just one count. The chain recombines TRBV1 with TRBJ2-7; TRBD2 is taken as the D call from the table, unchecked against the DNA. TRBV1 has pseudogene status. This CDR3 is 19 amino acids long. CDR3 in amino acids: CTSSHLGLAGEEGGYEQYF. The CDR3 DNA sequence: TGCACCAGCAGCCACCTTGGACTAGCGGGCGAGGAGGGCGGATACGAGCAGTACTTC.

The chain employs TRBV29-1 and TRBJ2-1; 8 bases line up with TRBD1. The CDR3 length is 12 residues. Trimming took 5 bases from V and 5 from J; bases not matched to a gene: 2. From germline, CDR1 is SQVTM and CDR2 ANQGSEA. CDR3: CSVLQGDNEQFF. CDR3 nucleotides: TGCAGCGTTTTACAGGGGGACAATGAGCAGTTCTTC.

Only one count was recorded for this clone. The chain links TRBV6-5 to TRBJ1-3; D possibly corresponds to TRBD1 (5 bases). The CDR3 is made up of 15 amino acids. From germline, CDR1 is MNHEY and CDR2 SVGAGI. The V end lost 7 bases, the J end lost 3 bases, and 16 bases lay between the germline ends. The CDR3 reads CASKGFARGGNTIYF. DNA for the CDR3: TGTGCCAGCAAGGGGTTTGCACGAGGTGGAAACACCATATATTTT.

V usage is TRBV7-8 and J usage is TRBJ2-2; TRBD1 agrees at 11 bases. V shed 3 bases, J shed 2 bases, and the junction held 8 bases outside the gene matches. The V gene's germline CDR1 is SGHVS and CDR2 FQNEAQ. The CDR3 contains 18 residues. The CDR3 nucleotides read TGTGCCAGCAGCTTCATCCACGGGACAGGGGGTAACACCGGGGAGCTGTTTTTT. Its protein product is CASSFIHGTGGNTGELFF. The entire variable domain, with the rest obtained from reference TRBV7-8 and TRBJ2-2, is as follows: GAGVSQSPRYKVAKRGQDVALRCDPISGHVSLFWYQQALGQGPEFLTYFQNEAQLDKSGLPSDRFFAERPEGSVSTLKIQRTQQEDSAVYLCASSFIHGTGGNTGELFFGEGSRLTVL.

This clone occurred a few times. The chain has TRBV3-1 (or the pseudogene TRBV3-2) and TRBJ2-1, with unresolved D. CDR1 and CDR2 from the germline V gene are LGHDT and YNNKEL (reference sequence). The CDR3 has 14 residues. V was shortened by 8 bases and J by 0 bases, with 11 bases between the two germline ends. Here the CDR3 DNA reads TGTGCCAGCGCCTACTCTAGCTCCTACAATGAGCAGTTCTTC. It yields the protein CASAYSSSYNEQFF.

The CDR3 sequence is CAIRGDRAEDEQYF. In nucleotides, the CDR3 is TGTGCCATCCGAGGCGACCGCGCGGAGGACGAGCAGTACTTC. This chain uses TRBV10-3 with TRBJ2-7, with D tentatively TRBD2 (5 bases). CDR3 size: 14 residues. Germline CDR1 and CDR2: ENHRY and SYGVKD. Between the trimmed V and J ends, which lost 8 bases and 5 bases, there was a span of 19 bases.

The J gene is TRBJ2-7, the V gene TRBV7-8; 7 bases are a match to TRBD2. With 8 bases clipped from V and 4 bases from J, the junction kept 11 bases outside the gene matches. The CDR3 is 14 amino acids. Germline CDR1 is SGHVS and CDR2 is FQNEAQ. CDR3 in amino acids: CASGLAGVPYEQYF. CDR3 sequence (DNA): TGTGCCAGCGGTCTCGCGGGGGTTCCGTACGAGCAGTACTTC.

CDR3 nucleotides: TGTGCCAGCAGTTCGGGGGGATTTAGCTTGGAGACCCAGTACTTC. Its translation: CASSSGGFSLETQYF. The chain recombines TRBV6-5 with TRBJ2-5, with TRBD2 matching over 7 bases. The CDR3 sequence is 15 residues long. Germline CDR1 is MNHEY and CDR2 is SVGAGI. Losses at the gene ends were 4 bases for V and 5 bases for J; bases not matched to a gene: 10.